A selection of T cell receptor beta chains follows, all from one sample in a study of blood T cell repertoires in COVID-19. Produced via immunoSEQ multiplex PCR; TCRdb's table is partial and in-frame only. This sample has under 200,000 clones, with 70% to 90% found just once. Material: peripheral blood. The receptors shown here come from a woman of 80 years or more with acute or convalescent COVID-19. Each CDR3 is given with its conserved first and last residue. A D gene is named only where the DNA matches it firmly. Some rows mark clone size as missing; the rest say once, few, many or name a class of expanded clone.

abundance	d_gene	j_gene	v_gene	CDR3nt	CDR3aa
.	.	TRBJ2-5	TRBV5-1	TGCGCCAGCAGCCAACAAGAGACCCAGTACTTC	CASSQQETQYF
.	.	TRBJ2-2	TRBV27	TGTGCCAGCAGTTTATTCGGGAGGAACACCGGGGAGCTGTTTTTT	CASSLFGRNTGELFF
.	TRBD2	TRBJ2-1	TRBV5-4	TGTGCCAGCAGCTTAGGGACTAGCTCCTACAATGAGCAGTTCTTC	CASSLGTSSYNEQFF
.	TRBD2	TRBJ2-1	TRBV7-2	TGTGCCAGCAGCTTAGATAGGGCACGAGCGGGGATCAATGAGCAGTTCTTC	CASSLDRARAGINEQFF
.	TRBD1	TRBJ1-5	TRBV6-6	TGTGCCAGCAGGGACAGGGTGAGTCAGCCCCAGCATTTT	CASRDRVSQPQHF
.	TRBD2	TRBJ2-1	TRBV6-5	TGTGCCACCTCGCCGGTAACGGGAGGGAAAAATGAGCAGTTCTTC	CATSPVTGGKNEQFF
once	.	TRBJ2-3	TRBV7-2	TGTGCCAGCAGCTTAATGCAACGGGGTAGCACAGATACGCAGTATTTT	CASSLMQRGSTDTQYF
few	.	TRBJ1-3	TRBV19	TGTGCCAGTAGCGTCCGGACAATTGGAAACACCATATATTTT	CASSVRTIGNTIYF
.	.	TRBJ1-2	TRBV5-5	TGTGCCAGCAGCCTACAGGGAAGCTATGGCTACACCTTC	CASSLQGSYGYTF
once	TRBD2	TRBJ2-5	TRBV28	TGTGCCAGCAAACCAGTAGCGGGAGGGGGGGAGACCCAGTACTTC	CASKPVAGGGETQYF
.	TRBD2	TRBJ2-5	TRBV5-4	TGTGCCAGCAGCTTGGCCGGGGCTAGCGGGAGTGAGACCCAGTACTTC	CASSLAGASGSETQYF
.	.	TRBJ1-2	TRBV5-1	TGCGCCAGCAGCTTAAGGTTCGCGGCCCGAATGGTGACTGGCTACACCTTC	CASSLRFAARMVTGYTF
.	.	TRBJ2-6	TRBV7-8	TGTGCCAGCGTTCGATTCCCGTCGAGAAAGAGCTCTGGGGCCAACGTCCTGACTTTC	CASVRFPSRKSSGANVLTF
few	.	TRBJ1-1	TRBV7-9	TGTGCCAGCAGCCCGTGGGGGGGGACGGACACTGAAGCTTTCTTT	CASSPWGGTDTEAFF
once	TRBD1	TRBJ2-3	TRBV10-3	TGTGCCATCAGTGAGGACAGGGGTAGCACAGATACGCAGTATTTT	CAISEDRGSTDTQYF
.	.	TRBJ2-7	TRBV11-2	TGTGCCAGCAGCCGACAGGGAGGCTCCTACGAGCAGTACTTC	CASSRQGGSYEQYF
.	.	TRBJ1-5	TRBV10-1	TGCGCCAACCCAGGGCGTCCAAATCAGCCCCAGCATTTT	CANPGRPNQPQHF
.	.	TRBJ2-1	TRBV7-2	TGTGCCAGCAGCTTCATAGTAGCTAATGAGCAGTTCTTC	CASSFIVANEQFF
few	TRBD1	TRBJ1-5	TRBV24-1	TGTGCCACCAGGGGACAGGGCGACAATCAGCCCCAGCATTTT	CATRGQGDNQPQHF
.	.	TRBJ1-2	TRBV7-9	TGTGCCAGCAGCTTATTGGCGGGGGGCTATGGCTACACCTTC	CASSLLAGGYGYTF
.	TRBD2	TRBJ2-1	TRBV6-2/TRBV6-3	TGTGCCAGCAGTATAGCGGGAGGGGGCAATGAGCAGTTCTTC	CASSIAGGGNEQFF
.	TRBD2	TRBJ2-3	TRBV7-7	TGTGCTAGCGCGAGGGGAGGGAGTAAGTCAGATACGCAGTATTTT	CASARGGSKSDTQYF
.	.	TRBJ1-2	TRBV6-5	TGTGCCAGCAGTACCCGACAGCCCCTCTATGGCTACACCTTC	CASSTRQPLYGYTF
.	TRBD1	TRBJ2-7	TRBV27	TGTGCCAGCAACTACTTACTGGGACAGGATAGTTACGAGCAGTACTTC	CASNYLLGQDSYEQYF
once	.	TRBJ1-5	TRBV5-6	TGTGCCAGCAGCTTATGGGGACTTGGCAATCAGCCCCAGCATTTT	CASSLWGLGNQPQHF
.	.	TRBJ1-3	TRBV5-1	TGCGCCAGCAGCGTACAGGGCATCTCTGGAAACACCATATATTTT	CASSVQGISGNTIYF
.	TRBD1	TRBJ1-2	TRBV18	TGTGCCAGCTCACCACCTAGGAGACAGGGAATCTATGGCTACACCTTC	CASSPPRRQGIYGYTF
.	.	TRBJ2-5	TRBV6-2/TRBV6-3	TGTGCCAGCAGTTTATTGGAGACCCAGTACTTC	CASSLLETQYF
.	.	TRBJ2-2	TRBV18	TGTGCCAGCTCACTATTACGCGAGGAGCTGTTTTTT	CASSLLREELFF
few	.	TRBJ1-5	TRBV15	TGTGCCACCAGCAAGGTGACAGGCAGCAATCAGCCCCAGCATTTT	CATSKVTGSNQPQHF
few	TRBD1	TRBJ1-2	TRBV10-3	TGTGCCATCAGCACCGGGACAGGTAACTATGGCTACACCTTC	CAISTGTGNYGYTF
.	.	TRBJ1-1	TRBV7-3	TGTGCCAGCAGCTTAGAGGGAAACACTGAAGCTTTCTTT	CASSLEGNTEAFF
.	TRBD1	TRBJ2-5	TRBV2	TGTGCCAGCAGTGCGCAACTGACAGGGACGGAGACCCAGTACTTC	CASSAQLTGTETQYF
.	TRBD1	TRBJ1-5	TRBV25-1	TGTGCCAGCGTTGGACAGGGTTGGTATAGCAATCAGCCCCAGCATTTT	CASVGQGWYSNQPQHF
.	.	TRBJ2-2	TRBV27	TGTGCCAGCAGTTTAGTCGGGAGTGGTTGGACCGGGGAGCTGTTTTTT	CASSLVGSGWTGELFF
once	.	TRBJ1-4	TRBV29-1	TGCATTATTCGGGGGTTGGATGAAAAACTGTTTTTT	CIIRGLDEKLFF
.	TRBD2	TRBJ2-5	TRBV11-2	TGTGCCAGCAGCCTGGGACTAGCGGACGGAGAGACCCAGTACTTC	CASSLGLADGETQYF
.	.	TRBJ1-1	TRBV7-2	TGTGCCAGCATCCTTAGTAGGGGCCGATACATGAACACTGAAGCTTTCTTT	CASILSRGRYMNTEAFF
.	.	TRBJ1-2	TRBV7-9	TGTGCCAGCAGCTCAGGACTCAGCGGAATAGGCTACACCTTC	CASSSGLSGIGYTF
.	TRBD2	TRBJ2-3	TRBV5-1	TGCGCCAGCAGCTGGGGGACTAGCGGACACACAGATACGCAGTATTTT	CASSWGTSGHTDTQYF
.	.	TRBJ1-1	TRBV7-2	TGTGCCAGCAGCTCCACACTTTCGACTCCCGCTGAAGCTTTCTTT	CASSSTLSTPAEAFF
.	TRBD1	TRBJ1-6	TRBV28	TGTGCCAGCAGTTCCTTACAGGGGAGGAATTCACCCCTCCACTTT	CASSSLQGRNSPLHF
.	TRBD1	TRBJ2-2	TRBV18	TGTGCCAGCTCACCAACGACAGGGGGCGCGGGGGAGCTGTTTTTT	CASSPTTGGAGELFF
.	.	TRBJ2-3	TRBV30	TGTGCCTGGAGTCGCGGTCCCGGTAGCACAGATACGCAGTATTTT	CAWSRGPGSTDTQYF
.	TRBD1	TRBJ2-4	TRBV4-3	TGCGCCAGCAGCCAAGATCTGAGGGGGCGAAACATTCAGTACTTC	CASSQDLRGRNIQYF
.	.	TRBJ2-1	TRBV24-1	TGTGCCACCAGCCGACTGGCCTACAATGAGCAGTTCTTC	CATSRLAYNEQFF
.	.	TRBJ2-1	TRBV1	TGCACCTCACCGGGGCTAGCGGGAGGAGACGAGCAGTTCTTC	CTSPGLAGGDEQFF
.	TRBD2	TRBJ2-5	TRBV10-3	TGTGCCACCCTGGGGAATAGCGGGGAGACCCAGTACTTC	CATLGNSGETQYF
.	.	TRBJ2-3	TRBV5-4	TGTGCCGGGCGGGCGGGCCCGACAGATACGCAGTATTTT	CAGRAGPTDTQYF
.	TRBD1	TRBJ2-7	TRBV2	TGTGCCAGCACAAGGGAACAGGGGGGCTCCTACGAGCAGTACTTC	CASTREQGGSYEQYF
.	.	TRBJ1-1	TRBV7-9	TGTGCCAGCAGTAGCTTAAGGTCGGGGGAAGCTTTCTTT	CASSSLRSGEAFF